This TCR beta chain emerged from a study of blood T cells in healthy people across ages. Combining a sample-barcoded 5' primer with a J-beta primer mix, a second PCR ran for about 7 to 11 cycles. Individual samples furnished no less than 3 million CDR3-containing paired-end reads apiece. TCRdb re-analysed the 5' RACE reads in MiXCR, keeping a single row per CDR3 protein. The top ten clones hold 20% to 25% of a sample with about a million distinct CDR3 sequences, just over 50% of them seen once. This TCR was sampled from a woman aged 60-70 years in good health. Sequencing input: blood.

The CDR3 is CASSPTSGSMNEQYF. CDR3 DNA sequence: TGTGCCAGCAGCCCTACTAGCGGGAGTATGAATGAGCAGTACTTC. The chain recombines TRBV7-6 with TRBJ2-7; 11 bases match TRBD2. The CDR3 is made up of 15 amino acids. The trim removed 5 bases at V and 7 bases at J, leaving 10 bases unmatched. Looked up from germline, CDR1 is SGHVS and CDR2 is FNYEAQ.